This is a list of T cell receptor beta chains from one sample in a study of naive and memory T cell subsets. TCRdb reprocessed the UMI-ligation and nested PCR reads with MiXCR, giving one entry per CDR3 protein. The sample carries 25,000 to 30,000 distinct CDR3 sequences, roughly 5.2% recorded once. Input material: blood. The receptors derive from an adult in good health. Each CDR3 is given with its conserved first and last residue. D genes are given only for firm matches. Clone sizes are given selectively: once, few, many, or a class where the clone is expanded.

cdr3_nt | cdr3_aa | v_call | d_call | j_call | clone_size
TGTGCCAGCAGCTCCGGACATTCCTCCTACAATGAGCAGTTCTTC | CASSSGHSSYNEQFF | TRBV7-9 | - | TRBJ2-1 | many
TGTGCCAGCAGCCCGCCCCTCGGGGCGCAGAAGACCCAGTACTTC | CASSPPLGAQKTQYF | TRBV7-9 | - | TRBJ2-5 | many
TGTGCCATCAGTGAGTCTCTGGTAGCTGGAAAGACCCAGTACTTC | CAISESLVAGKTQYF | TRBV10-3 | - | TRBJ2-5 | many
TGCAGCGTATCCGGGACTACCGGCTGGGCCGGGGAGCTGTTTTTT | CSVSGTTGWAGELFF | TRBV29-1 | TRBD2 | TRBJ2-2 | few
TGTGCCATCAGCACGACAGGGAGCTACGAGCAGTACTTC | CAISTTGSYEQYF | TRBV10-3 | TRBD1 | TRBJ2-7 | many
TGCGCCAGCAGCACCGGTAATGAGCAGTTCTTC | CASSTGNEQFF | TRBV10-2 | - | TRBJ2-1 | many
TGTGCCAGCAGCCGCCACGGACAGGGGGCTTTGCAGCCCCAGCATTTT | CASSRHGQGALQPQHF | TRBV7-9 | TRBD1 | TRBJ1-5 | -
TGTGCCAGCAAGCCCTATAGGGGGACTGAAGCTTTCTTT | CASKPYRGTEAFF | TRBV25-1 | - | TRBJ1-1 | -
TGTGCCTGGAGTGCGACCGACACAGATACGCAGTATTTT | CAWSATDTDTQYF | TRBV30 | - | TRBJ2-3 | many
TGTGCCGCGGAGGGGCAGTTGGGGTATGGCTACACCTTC | CAAEGQLGYGYTF | TRBV10-3 | - | TRBJ1-2 | many
TGTGCCAGCAGCTTGGTTTCTAATGCGTGGAATGAGCAGTTCTTC | CASSLVSNAWNEQFF | TRBV5-4 | - | TRBJ2-1 | few
TGTGCCAGCAGCGGGGGACTAGCGGGCGAGCAGTTCTTC | CASSGGLAGEQFF | TRBV9 | TRBD2 | TRBJ2-1 | many
TGCAGTGCTAAGGGCCCTTCCTCCGAGCAGTACTTC | CSAKGPSSEQYF | TRBV20-1 | - | TRBJ2-7 | many
TGTGCCAGCAGTTTTAGTTCAGGGCTCCTAAGCAACTACGAGCAGTACTTC | CASSFSSGLLSNYEQYF | TRBV12-3/TRBV12-4 | - | TRBJ2-7 | many
TGTGCCAGCTCACCGCGGGAGGTCCAAGAGACCCAGTACTTC | CASSPREVQETQYF | TRBV18 | TRBD2 | TRBJ2-5 | many
TGTGCCAGCAGCGTAACCGGGACTCTGAACACCGGGGAGCTGTTTTTT | CASSVTGTLNTGELFF | TRBV11-2 | - | TRBJ2-2 | -
TGCAGCGGCCGGCCCGGGACAGGGGGCTCCAATGAGCAGTTCTTC | CSGRPGTGGSNEQFF | TRBV29-1 | TRBD1 | TRBJ2-1 | few
TGCAGCGTTGAAGTGGGCTCCGTCCGGGAGACCCAGTACTTC | CSVEVGSVRETQYF | TRBV29-1 | - | TRBJ2-5 | many
TGTGCCAGCAGCTTACGGTCAGCTACTAGCGGGAGTAACTATGAGCAGTTCTTC | CASSLRSATSGSNYEQFF | TRBV7-3 | TRBD2 | TRBJ2-1 | many
TGTGCCAGCAGCTTCTCAGGGGGCGCGAACACTGAAGCTTTCTTT | CASSFSGGANTEAFF | TRBV7-8 | TRBD1 | TRBJ1-1 | few
TGCAGTGCCGAGAGGACAGGAGCTAGCAATCAGCCCCAGCATTTT | CSAERTGASNQPQHF | TRBV20-1 | TRBD1 | TRBJ1-5 | many
TGCAGTGCTACGGACTATTCGGGGGAGACCCAGTACTTC | CSATDYSGETQYF | TRBV20-1 | - | TRBJ2-5 | many
TGCAGTGCTAGGCTGAGTAGTGATGAGCAGTTCTTC | CSARLSSDEQFF | TRBV20-1 | - | TRBJ2-1 | -
TGTGCCAGCACCGCCGGGACTAGCGGCGTTATTCCTAGCACAGATACGCAGTATTTT | CASTAGTSGVIPSTDTQYF | TRBV11-2 | TRBD2 | TRBJ2-3 | many
TGTGCCACCAGCAGCCGACAGAGACTAATCTCTGGAAACACCATATATTTT | CATSSRQRLISGNTIYF | TRBV15 | - | TRBJ1-3 | many
TGCAGTGCTGATTGGCGGACTAGCTCCTACAATGAGCAGTTCTTC | CSADWRTSSYNEQFF | TRBV20-1 | TRBD2 | TRBJ2-1 | many
TGTGCCAGCAGTTCGATTAACGGAGCAAATTTCTTT | CASSSINGANFF | TRBV6-5 | - | TRBJ1-1 | many
TGTGCCAGCTCCGGTACGGACTCCTACGAGCAGTACTTC | CASSGTDSYEQYF | TRBV6-5 | - | TRBJ2-7 | many
TGTGCCAGCAGCGTAGATCCAGGGGGCTACGAGCAGTACTTC | CASSVDPGGYEQYF | TRBV9 | TRBD1 | TRBJ2-7 | -
TGTGCCAGCAGCTTGACGGGAGGGCCGTTCTACAATGAGCAGTTCTTC | CASSLTGGPFYNEQFF | TRBV7-9 | TRBD2 | TRBJ2-1 | -
TGTGCCAGTAGTATTACCGGGACAGGAGAAGAGACCCAGTACTTC | CASSITGTGEETQYF | TRBV19 | TRBD1 | TRBJ2-5 | many
TGCAGTGCTCCTCCGGTCTCTAGCGGGGAGGGGGAATGGGTTAATCCGCTCAATGAGCAGTTCTTC | CSAPPVSSGEGEWVNPLNEQFF | TRBV20-1 | TRBD2 | TRBJ2-1 | many
TGTGCCAGCAGCTCCGACAGGGTATCTCGGGGCTACACCTTC | CASSSDRVSRGYTF | TRBV5-5 | TRBD1 | TRBJ1-2 | many
TGCGCCAGCAGCCAAGCGGATGACACTAGCGGCAATGAGCAGTTCTTC | CASSQADDTSGNEQFF | TRBV4-1 | TRBD2 | TRBJ2-1 | -
TGTGCCAGTAGTATACCAGACAGGCCCTCTTCACCCCTCCACTTT | CASSIPDRPSSPLHF | TRBV19 | - | TRBJ1-6 | many
TGTGCCAGCAGCTTGCCTAGCGGGAGTTCCGGGGAGCTGTTTTTT | CASSLPSGSSGELFF | TRBV5-4 | TRBD2 | TRBJ2-2 | -
TGTGCCAGCAGTTCTCATACAGGGGGCCCGGACACTGAAGCTTTCTTT | CASSSHTGGPDTEAFF | TRBV6-2/TRBV6-3 | TRBD1 | TRBJ1-1 | once
TGTGCCAGTCGGGAGGACCTAAACAATGAGCAGTTCTTC | CASREDLNNEQFF | TRBV12-3/TRBV12-4 | TRBD2 | TRBJ2-1 | few
TGTGCCAGTAGGAGCACTAGCGGCCCCTTTTATCCGCAGTATTTT | CASRSTSGPFYPQYF | TRBV19 | TRBD2 | TRBJ2-3 | many
TGTGCCAGCAGTTACTCGACCGGGGTAGGGGAGCTGTTTTTT | CASSYSTGVGELFF | TRBV6-5 | - | TRBJ2-2 | many
TGCAGTGCTAGTGGGACCTTCACAGATACGCAGTATTTT | CSASGTFTDTQYF | TRBV20-1 | - | TRBJ2-3 | many
TGTGCCAGCAGTTTGACTCACAATGAGCAGTTCTTC | CASSLTHNEQFF | TRBV27 | - | TRBJ2-1 | -
TGTGCCAGCAGCCCTACTAGCGGGAGGGCAAATGAGCAGTTCTTC | CASSPTSGRANEQFF | TRBV3-1 | TRBD2 | TRBJ2-1 | few
TGCAGCGTTGAATTCCTAGCGGGAGGGGGTGAGCAGTTCTTC | CSVEFLAGGGEQFF | TRBV29-1 | TRBD2 | TRBJ2-1 | many
TGTGCCATCAGACAAACGGGACAGGGGAACACAGATACGCAGTATTTT | CAIRQTGQGNTDTQYF | TRBV10-3 | TRBD1 | TRBJ2-3 | medium-sized
TGCAGTGCTAGAGACTCGAAGACAGGGTTGAAGCAGCCCCAGCATTTT | CSARDSKTGLKQPQHF | TRBV20-1 | TRBD1 | TRBJ1-5 | many
TGCGCCAGCAGCCATACGCAGGGGGCGCGGGTTACAGATACGCAGTATTTT | CASSHTQGARVTDTQYF | TRBV4-3 | TRBD1 | TRBJ2-3 | many
TGCAGCGTACCCACCGGGGGCCCGATGCACGAGCAGTACTTC | CSVPTGGPMHEQYF | TRBV29-1 | - | TRBJ2-7 | many
TGTGCCAGCAGTGGGCATAGCAATCAGCCCCAGCATTTT | CASSGHSNQPQHF | TRBV6-5 | - | TRBJ1-5 | many
TGTGCCAGCACAACCAGTCTCACAGGGCCTAGCACAGATACGCAGTATTTT | CASTTSLTGPSTDTQYF | TRBV18 | - | TRBJ2-3 | -
TGTGCCAGCAGCTCCCGCAAAGAAGATACGCAGTATTTT | CASSSRKEDTQYF | TRBV7-3 | - | TRBJ2-3 | many
TGCAGCGTTGTGTCGCGTAACAATGAGCAGTTCTTC | CSVVSRNNEQFF | TRBV29-1 | - | TRBJ2-1 | many
TGCGCCAGCAGCTTGTCCCCGGACGGAGCCGAGCAGTACTTC | CASSLSPDGAEQYF | TRBV5-1 | - | TRBJ2-7 | -
TGTGCCACCAGCAGAGATGACTTATTGGAGACCCAGTACTTC | CATSRDDLLETQYF | TRBV15 | - | TRBJ2-5 | many